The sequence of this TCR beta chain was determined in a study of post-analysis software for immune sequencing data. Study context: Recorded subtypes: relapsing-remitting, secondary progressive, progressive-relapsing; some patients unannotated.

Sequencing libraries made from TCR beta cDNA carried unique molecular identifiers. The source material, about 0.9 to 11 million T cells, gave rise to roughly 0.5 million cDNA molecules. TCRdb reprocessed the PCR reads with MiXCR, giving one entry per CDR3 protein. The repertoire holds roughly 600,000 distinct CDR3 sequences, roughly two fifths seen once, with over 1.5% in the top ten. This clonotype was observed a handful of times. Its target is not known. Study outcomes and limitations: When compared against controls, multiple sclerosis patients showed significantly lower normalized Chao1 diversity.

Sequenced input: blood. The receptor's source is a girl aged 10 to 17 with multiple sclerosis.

The CDR3 loop reads CASSSPGTGVYYGYTF. As DNA, the CDR3 is TGTGCCAGCAGTAGCCCCGGGACAGGGGTGTACTATGGCTACACCTTC. The chain recombines TRBV6-5 with TRBJ1-2; 10 bases fit TRBD1. The germline gives CDR1 MNHEY, CDR2 SVGAGI. CDR3 size: 16 residues. V dropped 5 bases and J dropped 3; count of bases not matched to a gene: 9.